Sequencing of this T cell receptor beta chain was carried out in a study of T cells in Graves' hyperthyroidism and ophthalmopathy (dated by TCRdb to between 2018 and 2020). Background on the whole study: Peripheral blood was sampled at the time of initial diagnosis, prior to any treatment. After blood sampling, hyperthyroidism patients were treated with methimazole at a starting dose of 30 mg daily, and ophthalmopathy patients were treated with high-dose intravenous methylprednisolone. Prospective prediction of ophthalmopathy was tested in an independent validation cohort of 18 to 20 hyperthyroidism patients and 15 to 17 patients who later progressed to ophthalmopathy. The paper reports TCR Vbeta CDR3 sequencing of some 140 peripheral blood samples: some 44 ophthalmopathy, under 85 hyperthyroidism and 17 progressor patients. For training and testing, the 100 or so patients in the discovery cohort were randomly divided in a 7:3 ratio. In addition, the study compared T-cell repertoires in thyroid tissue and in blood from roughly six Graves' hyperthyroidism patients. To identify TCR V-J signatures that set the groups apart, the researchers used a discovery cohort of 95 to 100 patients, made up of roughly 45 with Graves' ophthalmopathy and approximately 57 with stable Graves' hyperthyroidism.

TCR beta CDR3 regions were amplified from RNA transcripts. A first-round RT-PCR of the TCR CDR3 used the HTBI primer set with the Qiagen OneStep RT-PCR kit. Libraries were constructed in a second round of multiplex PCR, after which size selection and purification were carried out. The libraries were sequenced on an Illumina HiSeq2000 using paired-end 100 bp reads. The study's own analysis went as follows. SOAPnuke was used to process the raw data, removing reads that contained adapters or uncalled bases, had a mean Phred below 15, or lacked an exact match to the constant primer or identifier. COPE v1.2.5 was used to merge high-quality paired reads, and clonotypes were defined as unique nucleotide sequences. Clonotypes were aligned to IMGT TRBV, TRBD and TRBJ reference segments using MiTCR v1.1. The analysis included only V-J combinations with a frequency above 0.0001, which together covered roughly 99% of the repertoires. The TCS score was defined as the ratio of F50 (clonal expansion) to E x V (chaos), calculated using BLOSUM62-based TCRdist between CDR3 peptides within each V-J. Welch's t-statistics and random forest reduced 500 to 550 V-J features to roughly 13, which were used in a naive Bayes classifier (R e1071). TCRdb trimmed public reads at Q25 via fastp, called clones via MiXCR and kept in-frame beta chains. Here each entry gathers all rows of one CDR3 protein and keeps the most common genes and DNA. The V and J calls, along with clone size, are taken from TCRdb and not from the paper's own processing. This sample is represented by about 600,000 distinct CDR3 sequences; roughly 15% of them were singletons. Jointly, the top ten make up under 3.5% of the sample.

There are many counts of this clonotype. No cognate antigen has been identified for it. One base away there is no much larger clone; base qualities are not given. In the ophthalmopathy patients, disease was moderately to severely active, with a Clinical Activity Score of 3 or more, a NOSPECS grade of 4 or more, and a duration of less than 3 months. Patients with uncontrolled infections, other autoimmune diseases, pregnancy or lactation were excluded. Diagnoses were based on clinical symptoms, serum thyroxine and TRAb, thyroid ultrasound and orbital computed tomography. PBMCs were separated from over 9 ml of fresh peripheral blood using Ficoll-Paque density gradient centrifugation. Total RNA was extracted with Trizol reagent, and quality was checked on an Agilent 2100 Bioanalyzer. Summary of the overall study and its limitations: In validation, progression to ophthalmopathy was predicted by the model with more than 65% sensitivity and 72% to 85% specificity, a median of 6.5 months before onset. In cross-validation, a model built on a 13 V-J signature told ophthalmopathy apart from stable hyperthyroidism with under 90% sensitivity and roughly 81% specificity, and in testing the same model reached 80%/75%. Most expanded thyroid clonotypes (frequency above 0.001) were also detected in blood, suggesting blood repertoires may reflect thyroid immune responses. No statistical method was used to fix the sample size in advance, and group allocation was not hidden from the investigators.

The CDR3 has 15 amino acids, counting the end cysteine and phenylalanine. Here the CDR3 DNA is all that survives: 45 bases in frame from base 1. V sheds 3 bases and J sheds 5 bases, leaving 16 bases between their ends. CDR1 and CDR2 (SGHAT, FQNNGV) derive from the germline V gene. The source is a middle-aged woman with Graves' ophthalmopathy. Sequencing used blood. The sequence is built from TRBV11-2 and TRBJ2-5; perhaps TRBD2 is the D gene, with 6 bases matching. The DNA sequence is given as TGTGCCAGCAGCTTGGGCGGGGTCAGGAGGGAGACCCAGTACTTC. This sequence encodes CASSLGGVRRETQYF.